Detailed here is one TCR beta chain. Its specificity is not known. This specimen belongs to a study of T-cell reconstitution after alpha-beta-depleted transplantation in children. V lost 0 bases and J lost 5, with 15 bases in between. The CDR3 has 15 amino acids. Germline loops: CDR1 SGDLS, CDR2 YYNGEE. Unique molecular identifiers were used in preparing the TCRbeta library. Each CDR3 protein is one row after TCRdb ran MiXCR on the PCR reads. The sample contains hundreds of thousands of distinct CDR3 sequences, 13% of which appear only once. Study results and caveats: Expanded graft clones, several hundred of them, were reportedly the source of alpha-beta T cells about two months after transplant. Certain patients had high TCRbeta diversity at day 60, and it came from recipient T cells and thymic progenitors that survived.

The chain joins TRBV9 to TRBJ2-7; D uncertain. The source is a male patient under 18 who had a stem cell transplant for acute myeloid leukemia, so the T cells may come from the graft donor. The input for sequencing was PBMCs, mostly from graft donor cells, taken 360 days after TCRalphabeta/CD19-depleted stem cell transplant. CDR3 loop: CASSVDPALSNEQYF. The CDR3 nucleotides are TGTGCCAGCAGCGTAGACCCAGCTCTTTCGAACGAGCAGTACTTC.